This TCR beta chain was identified during a study of blood T cells in healthy people across ages. The CDR3 runs 14 residues. J lost 8 bases, V lost 3 bases, and 6 bases had no gene match. Germline loops: CDR1 SEHNR, CDR2 FQNEAQ (reference sequence). For the second PCR, which ran for about 6 to 11 cycles, a sample-barcoded 5' primer and a J-beta primer mix were used. TCRdb fed the 5' RACE reads into MiXCR, producing one record per CDR3 protein. Here the sample spans around 970,000 distinct CDR3 sequences, roughly 51% being singletons. This receptor was taken from a woman aged 55 to 70 in good health. The sequenced material came from blood. The gene calls are TRBV7-9 and TRBJ1-4; 7 nucleotides line up with TRBD1. CDR3 coding DNA: TGTGCCAGCAGCTTCGGACAGGCGCCCGAAAAACTGTTTTTT. Translation gives CASSFGQAPEKLFF. The complete variable domain, with remaining parts taken from reference TRBV7-9 and TRBJ1-4, reads DTGVSQNPRHKITKRGQNVTFRCDPISEHNRLYWYRQTLGQGPEFLTYFQNEAQLEKSRLLSDRFSAERPKGSFSTLEIQRTEQGDSAMYLCASSFGQAPEKLFFGSGTQLSVL.